What follows is one T cell receptor (beta chain) and its context. Its antigen is not identified. Amplification used 52 TRBV primers and 13 TRBJ primers. Repertoires were generated with immunoSEQ multiplex PCR, while TCRdb's copy carries only in-frame clones and drops some. The data hold around 32,000 clones, with around 90% observed a single time. Sorting split CD4+ cells into CD25-high CD127-low Tregs and CD25-low CD127-high conventional T cells. This record comes from a study of regulatory T cells. General study results and limits: In CD3G-deficient patients, conventional CD4+ T cells were enriched for hydrophobic CDR3 residues at positions 6 and 7.

Per germline, CDR1 LNHDA and CDR2 SQIVND (reference sequence). CDR3 length: 13 residues. V lost 5 bases and J lost 5, with 12 bases in between. Material: conventional CD4+ T cells sorted from blood. V usage is TRBV19 and J usage is TRBJ1-1; D is unresolved. The source is a person under 35 with CD3G deficiency. Here the CDR3 DNA reads TGTGCCAGTAGTCCCCGGCCAGTGACTGAAGCTTTCTTT. Protein product: CASSPRPVTEAFF.